Presented here are 28 T cell receptor beta chains from one specimen sequenced in a study of shared clonotypes between healthy human individuals. The repertoire was sequenced with immunoSEQ multiplex PCR; TCRdb's copy has only in-frame clones and lacks some. Among some 1,900,000 clones, about 95% were seen once, and the ten largest hold roughly 1%. CD45RO-negative cells were positively selected for CCR7, leaving out terminally differentiated effector memory CD45RA+ cells. Sequenced material: naive CD8+ T cells sorted from blood. The receptors were sampled from a man between 18 and 35 years old in good health.

This chain uses TRBV5-6 with TRBJ1-2, with 10 bases identical to TRBD1. Germline assignment: CDR1 SGHDT and CDR2 YYEEEE. V trimming: 6 bases; J trimming: 4 bases; junction bases outside the gene matches: 6. The CDR3 is made up of 14 amino acids. The CDR3: CASTGQGVSYGYTF. CDR3 nucleotides: TGTGCCAGCACAGGACAGGGGGTCAGCTATGGCTACACCTTC.

The V gene is TRBV27, the J gene TRBJ1-4; 7 bases are a match to TRBD1. The CDR3 length is 15 residues. Germline loops: CDR1 MNHEY, CDR2 SMNVEV (reference sequence). V dropped 7 bases and J dropped 3; count of bases not matched to a gene: 8. CDR3 loop: CASNLLGQPNEKLFF. Written as DNA, the CDR3 is TGTGCCAGCAACCTTTTGGGACAGCCTAATGAAAAACTGTTTTTT.

The V call is TRBV28, the J call TRBJ2-1; D ambiguous. Trimming removed 6 bases from V and 6 bases from J, with 15 bases in between. The CDR3 contains 14 residues. The germline V gene encodes CDR1 MDHEN and CDR2 SYDVKM. CDR3 bases: TGTGCCAGCAGCCTAACCACCGCTGCCAATGAGCAGTTCTTC. Its translation: CASSLTTAANEQFF.

The chain combines TRBV28 with TRBJ2-3; 16 bases are a match to TRBD2. After removal of 5 bases from V and 7 bases from J, the junction contained 3 bases not matched to a gene. Germline loops: CDR1 MDHEN, CDR2 SYDVKM. The CDR3 runs 15 residues. CDR3 in DNA: TGTGCCAGCAGTCCGGGACTAGCGGGGGGGTATACGCAGTATTTT. Translated, it gives CASSPGLAGGYTQYF.

The chain links TRBV5-4 to TRBJ1-4; D is possibly TRBD1 (5 bases). V was pared by 3 bases and J by 3 bases, with 12 bases between. This CDR3 comprises 15 residues. Germline CDR1 and CDR2: SGHNT and YYREEE (reference sequence). The DNA of the CDR3 is TGTGCCAGCAGCTACCTCGGGGGTCCTAATGAAAAACTGTTTTTT. It encodes CASSYLGGPNEKLFF.

The chain uses TRBV4-1 and TRBJ2-7; D might be TRBD1 or TRBD2, each matching 6 bases. This CDR3 region has 14 residues. Trimming stripped 0 bases from V and 9 bases from J, with 15 bases between. The germline V gene encodes CDR1 MGHRA and CDR2 YSYEKL. The CDR3 DNA is TGCGCCAGCAGCCAAGATGAGGGGGGCCTGGGGCAGTACTTC. Residues: CASSQDEGGLGQYF.

V gene TRBV5-6 combines with J gene TRBJ2-3; 8 nucleotides align to TRBD2. Trimming cost V 1 base and J 6 bases; bases outside gene matches: 10. Germline V gene lookup returns CDR1 SGHDT and CDR2 YYEEEE. The CDR3 runs 16 residues. The CDR3 protein is CASSLLLAEGGDTQYF. DNA for the CDR3: TGTGCCAGCAGCTTGTTACTAGCGGAGGGAGGGGATACGCAGTATTTT.

In nucleotides, the CDR3 is TGTGCCAGCAGCCTGGGACAGGGGCTAGGCGAGCAGTACTTC. This encodes CASSLGQGLGEQYF. This sequence joins TRBV5-6 and TRBJ2-7; TRBD1 matches 10 bases. J lost 6 bases, V lost 4 bases, and 7 bases had no gene match. CDR1 is SGHDT and CDR2 is YYEEEE in the germline V gene. This CDR3 region has 14 residues. The whole variable domain, remainder taken from reference TRBV5-6 and TRBJ2-7, is DAGVTQSPTHLIKTRGQQVTLRCSPKSGHDTVSWYQQALGQGPQFIFQYYEEEERQRGNFPDRFSGHQFPNYSSELNVNALLLGDSALYLCASSLGQGLGEQYFGPGTRLTVT.

The J gene is TRBJ2-3, the V gene TRBV7-8; 7 bases align to TRBD1. The CDR3 contains 15 residues. The ends lost 5 bases at V and 2 bases at J; junction bases unmatched: 7. Per germline, CDR1 SGHVS and CDR2 FQNEAQ. The CDR3 region is CASSPGQTLTDTQYF. The CDR3, as DNA: TGTGCCAGCAGCCCGGGACAGACCCTCACAGATACGCAGTATTTT.

This chain uses TRBV19 with TRBJ2-7; 7 positions match TRBD1. Germline V CDR1 and CDR2: LNHDA, SQIVND (reference sequence). CDR3 length: 12 residues. Losses at the gene ends were 6 bases for V and 5 bases for J; bases not matched to a gene: 4. CDR3 sequence: CASRSGGNEQYF. CDR3 nucleotides: TGTGCCAGTAGGTCAGGGGGAAACGAGCAGTACTTC.

J is TRBJ2-7 and V is TRBV9, with TRBD1 matching 10 bases. V lost 7 bases to trimming and J lost 6 bases; unmatched junction nucleotides: 7. Germline CDR1 and CDR2: SGDLS and YYNGEE. This CDR3 is 13 amino acids long. The CDR3 loop is CASGGQGTFEQYF. The DNA for the CDR3 is TGTGCCAGCGGGGGACAGGGGACGTTCGAGCAGTACTTC.

The gene calls are TRBV9 and TRBJ1-3, with D perhaps matching TRBD1 (5 bases). The CDR3 covers 12 residues. Trimming shortened V by 4 bases and J by 10 bases, and 12 bases separated the two germline ends. Germline values: CDR1 SGDLS, CDR2 YYNGEE. The CDR3 nucleotides read TGTGCCAGCAGCCCCTCAGGGAGTACCATATATTTT. Amino acids: CASSPSGSTIYF.

V and J are TRBV7-9 and TRBJ2-1; 8 nucleotides align to TRBD1. Looked up from germline, CDR1 is SEHNR and CDR2 is FQNEAQ (reference sequence). Germline trimming cut 4 bases from V and 7 bases from J; bases unmatched to any gene: 9. CDR3 size: 15 residues. The CDR3 DNA reads TGTGCCAGCAGCTCGGCAGGGGGCAATAGGAATGAGCAGTTCTTC. Its translation is CASSSAGGNRNEQFF. The full variable domain, its missing parts supplied by reference TRBV7-9 and TRBJ2-1, is DTGVSQNPRHKITKRGQNVTFRCDPISEHNRLYWYRQTLGQGPEFLTYFQNEAQLEKSRLLSDRFSAERPKGSFSTLEIQRTEQGDSAMYLCASSSAGGNRNEQFFGPGTRLTVL.

On this clone itself: The sample carries other DNA sequences with the same CDR3. The V gene is TRBV27, the J gene TRBJ2-1; D remains ambiguous. Trimming took off 3 bases at V and 7 bases at J, with 4 bases between the two ends. The length of the CDR3 is 11 residues. The germline CDR1 and CDR2 sequences are MNHEY and SMNVEV (reference sequence). Here the CDR3 DNA reads TGTGCCAGCAGTTTGGGTAATGAGCAGTTCTTC. Translated: CASSLGNEQFF.

The chain links TRBV27 to TRBJ1-1; D perhaps matches TRBD1 (5 bases). Trimming took 6 bases from V and 4 from J, leaving 6 bases between them. There are 11 residues in the CDR3. CDR1 and CDR2 from the germline V gene are MNHEY and SMNVEV (reference sequence). The CDR3 sequence: CASSQGTEAFF. CDR3 DNA sequence: TGTGCCAGCAGCCAGGGCACTGAAGCTTTCTTT.

As for this clone: Other nucleotide sequences from this sample produce the same CDR3. This chain links TRBV6-5 with TRBJ2-3, with unresolved D. This CDR3 comprises 12 residues. V gave up 2 bases and J gave up 6 bases, with 6 bases separating them. CDR1 is MNHEY, CDR2 SVGAGI, per germline. In DNA form, the CDR3 reads TGTGCCAGCAGTTACCCTGGGGATACGCAGTATTTT. It specifies CASSYPGDTQYF.

CDR3 protein: CASSGFYNSYEQYF. DNA of the CDR3: TGTGCCAGCAGCGGCTTCTACAACTCCTACGAGCAGTACTTC. This rearrangement joins TRBV28 to TRBJ2-7; D call uncertain. V lost 6 bases, J lost 0 bases, and 12 bases lay in between. The CDR3 has 14 amino acids. From germline, CDR1 is MDHEN and CDR2 SYDVKM.

The chain recombines TRBV7-9 with TRBJ2-7, with 8 nucleotides matching TRBD2. Germline CDR1 SEHNR, CDR2 FQNEAQ (reference sequence). The CDR3 totals 15 residues. The V gene end was trimmed by 5 bases and the J gene end by 6 bases; junction bases not matched to a gene: 12. In DNA, the CDR3 is TGTGCCAGCAGCCCCTCACCGGGGGGGCTCGGCGAGCAGTACTTC. Its protein product is CASSPSPGGLGEQYF.

V gene TRBV7-2 combines with J gene TRBJ2-2; D uncertain. CDR3 length equals 12 residues. Trimming pared 1 base from V and 7 bases from J, leaving 4 bases between. Germline lookup yields CDR1 SGHTA and CDR2 FQGNSA. The CDR3 reads CASSLDGGELFF. CDR3 nucleotides: TGTGCCAGCAGCTTAGATGGCGGGGAGCTGTTTTTT.

The CDR3 DNA reads as TGCAGCGTTGAAGATCGGGGGCAGGGGGGAACTGAAGCTTTCTTT. It is translated as CSVEDRGQGGTEAFF. The chain links TRBV29-1 to TRBJ1-1; 7 nucleotides align to TRBD1. CDR3 length: 15 amino acids. Germline V gene sequence: CDR1 SQVTM, CDR2 ANQGSEA. Trimming removed 0 bases from V and 5 bases from J; junction bases left unmatched: 9.

This rearrangement joins TRBV19 to TRBJ1-5; D is possibly TRBD1 (6 bases). Germline V gives CDR1 LNHDA, CDR2 SQIVND (reference sequence). The CDR3 contains 16 residues. V was trimmed by 3 bases and J by 3 bases, leaving 15 bases between them. CDR3 nucleotide sequence: TGTGCCAGTAGTATCATGGACAGCACTCTCAATCAGCCCCAGCATTTT. It encodes CASSIMDSTLNQPQHF.

This chain joins TRBV13 and TRBJ2-2; no reliable D call. Germline V gene sequence: CDR1 PRHDT, CDR2 FYEKMQ (reference sequence). The CDR3 runs to 14 residues. Trimming pared 1 base from V and 0 bases from J, leaving 3 bases between. CDR3 in amino acids: CASSLEPNTGELFF. As DNA, the CDR3 is TGTGCCAGCAGCTTAGAACCGAACACCGGGGAGCTGTTTTTT.

CDR3 amino acids: CASSFRGQGTEAFF. CDR3 coding DNA: TGTGCCAGCAGCTTCAGGGGACAGGGAACTGAAGCTTTCTTT. The chain carries TRBV5-4 and TRBJ1-1; 9 bases are a match to TRBD1. CDR1 and CDR2 (germline): SGHNT, YYREEE (reference sequence). CDR3 size: 14 residues. The junction had 4 bases not matched to a gene; V was cut back by 2 bases and J by 5 bases.

This chain connects TRBV11-1 to TRBJ2-1, with D perhaps TRBD1 (5 bases). This CDR3 has 15 amino acids. With 1 base removed from V and 3 bases from J, the gap between germline ends came to 10 bases. The germline V gene encodes CDR1 SGHAT and CDR2 FQDESV (reference sequence). CDR3 region: CASSLEDSYYNEQFF. The CDR3 DNA follows: TGTGCCAGCAGCTTAGAAGACAGTTACTACAATGAGCAGTTCTTC.

The CDR3 DNA is TGTGCCAGCAGCTTGAGCGTCGGTCGAGTCCACTACGAGCAGTACTTC. It yields the protein CASSLSVGRVHYEQYF. The chain has TRBV7-6 and TRBJ2-7; D unresolved. CDR1 and CDR2 (germline): SGHVS, FNYEAQ. V was cut by 3 bases and J by 3 bases, with 18 bases left in between. This CDR3 contains 16 residues.

This clone was counted between two and nine times. At one end, the junction sequence differs from germline, possibly due to a read error. The chain joins TRBV28 to TRBJ1-6, with D possibly matching TRBD1 (5 bases). The CDR3 loop spans 14 amino acids. Germline CDR1 reads MDHEN; CDR2 reads SYDVKM. The CDR3 coding sequence is TGTGCCAGCACTTTAAGTACAGGCCAATCACCCCTCCACTTT. Amino acid sequence: CASTLSTGQSPLHF.

The chain carries TRBV10-3 and TRBJ2-5; TRBD2 agrees at 7 bases. The germline V gene encodes CDR1 ENHRY and CDR2 SYGVKD. This CDR3 comprises 13 residues. V shed 4 bases and J 5 bases; nucleotides not matched to a gene: 4. CDR3 loop: CAISGGGSETQYF. The CDR3 region has the DNA TGTGCCATCAGTGGAGGCGGGAGCGAGACCCAGTACTTC.

The J gene is TRBJ2-2, the V gene TRBV29-1; D remains ambiguous. Germline V gives CDR1 SQVTM, CDR2 ANQGSEA. V lost 4 bases and J lost 4, with 10 bases in between. The CDR3 runs to 13 residues. The CDR3 here is CSVVRPFTGELFF. CDR3 DNA sequence: TGCAGCGTTGTACGGCCGTTCACCGGGGAGCTGTTTTTT.